One and the same sample provided the 27 T cell receptor beta chains below, sequenced in a study of shared clonotypes between healthy human individuals. Assay used: immunoSEQ multiplex PCR; TCRdb lists only in-frame clones, some missing. The top ten clones hold approximately 0.44% of a sample with approximately 1,500,000 clones, 98% of them seen once. The sample taken for sequencing was naive CD4+ T cells sorted from blood. Described subset: CD45RA+ positively selected. The origin of the receptors is a man younger than 45 in good health.

V usage is TRBV28 and J usage is TRBJ2-7; D is ambiguous. Trimming stripped 5 bases from V and 0 bases from J, with 17 bases between. CDR1 and CDR2 from the germline V gene are MDHEN and SYDVKM. CDR3 size: 16 residues. Written as DNA, the CDR3 is TGTGCCAGCAGTCCGCAAACCGGGTCCTTCTCCTACGAGCAGTACTTC. It is translated as CASSPQTGSFSYEQYF.

The genes are TRBV28 and TRBJ2-1; the match to TRBD2 covers 8 bases. CDR3 length: 13 residues. The V gene end was trimmed by 10 bases and the J gene end by 2 bases; junction bases not matched to a gene: 4. The germline gives CDR1 MDHEN, CDR2 SYDVKM. CDR3 in amino acids: CATVAGTYNEQFF. CDR3 DNA: TGTGCCACAGTAGCGGGAACCTACAATGAGCAGTTCTTC.

This chain connects TRBV7-9 to TRBJ2-5, with TRBD1 identical over 7 bases. With V trimmed by 4 bases and J by 1 base, 9 bases remained unmatched. CDR3 length: 16 amino acids. CDR1 is SEHNR and CDR2 is FQNEAQ in the germline V gene (reference sequence). The CDR3 region is CASSSNPWTGQETQYF. CDR3 nucleotides: TGTGCCAGCAGCTCGAATCCTTGGACAGGCCAAGAGACCCAGTACTTC.

This clone showed up just once. The gene calls are TRBV5-5 and TRBJ1-1; D ambiguous. Per germline, CDR1 SGHKS and CDR2 YYEKEE (reference sequence). Trimming left V 4 bases short and J 1 base short, with 8 bases between. This CDR3 is 13 amino acids long. The CDR3 DNA reads as TGTGCCAGCAGCCAGAGGGCGAACACTGAAGCTTTCTTT. It codes for CASSQRANTEAFF.

V gene TRBV4-3 combines with J gene TRBJ2-1; 10 nucleotides match TRBD2. The CDR3 totals 16 residues. The ends lost 0 bases at V and 4 bases at J; junction bases unmatched: 3. Germline V gene data show CDR1 as LGHNA and CDR2 as YSLEER. For the CDR3, the DNA is TGCGCCAGCAGCCAAGATGGACTAGCGGAGTACAATGAGCAGTTCTTC. Protein: CASSQDGLAEYNEQFF.

CDR3 in amino acids: CASSLRSGSSYNEQFF. DNA of the CDR3: TGTGCCAGCAGCTTAAGGAGCGGGAGTTCCTACAATGAGCAGTTCTTC. The chain links TRBV7-3 to TRBJ2-1; 8 bases match TRBD2. Unmatched junction bases numbered 3, after V lost 1 base and J lost 1 base. The CDR3 totals 16 residues. Germline CDR1 and CDR2: SGHTA and FQGTGA.

The chain uses TRBV6-5 and TRBJ2-5, with TRBD1 matching over 7 bases. Germline V gene sequence: CDR1 MNHEY, CDR2 SVGAGI. The V gene end was trimmed by 6 bases and the J gene end by 8 bases; junction bases not matched to a gene: 9. The CDR3 consists of 13 residues. The CDR3 DNA follows: TGTGCCAGCAGAACGACAGGGAGAGACACCCAGTACTTC. Protein product: CASRTTGRDTQYF.

CDR3 amino acids: CASTRTSGPYEQYF. CDR3 nucleotide sequence: TGTGCCAGCACCAGGACTAGCGGACCCTACGAGCAGTACTTC. This chain connects TRBV7-2 to TRBJ2-7; 10 nucleotides align to TRBD2. Germline V gene sequence: CDR1 SGHTA, CDR2 FQGNSA. CDR3 length: 14 residues. The J segment lost 2 bases and the V segment lost 7 bases, leaving 5 bases of the junction unmatched. The entire variable domain, with the rest obtained from reference TRBV7-2 and TRBJ2-7, is as follows: GAGVSQSPSNKVTEKGKDVELRCDPISGHTALYWYRQSLGQGLEFLIYFQGNSAPDKSGLPSDRFSAERTGGSVSTLTIQRTQQEDSAVYLCASTRTSGPYEQYFGPGTRLTVT.

This sequence joins TRBV12-2 and TRBJ1-5; the table gives TRBD1 as D, unverified against the DNA. TRBV12-2 is reported as a pseudogene. The CDR3 runs to 17 residues. In nucleotides, the CDR3 is TGTGCAAGTCGCTTTGTTTTGGGGGACAGGGAACATCAGCCCCAGCATTTT. Protein sequence: CASRFVLGDREHQPQHF.

This chain uses TRBV19 with TRBJ2-1; D is unclear. This CDR3 has 15 amino acids. In germline, CDR1 is LNHDA, CDR2 SQIVND (reference sequence). V was pared by 7 bases and J by 5 bases, with 18 bases between. CDR3 bases: TGTGCCAGTAAAAAAAAATCGCTCTTCGACAATGAGCAGTTCTTC. Protein product: CASKKKSLFDNEQFF.

V gene TRBV5-8 combines with J gene TRBJ1-5; D gene unclear. V was cut by 4 bases and J by 4 bases, with 18 bases left in between. The CDR3 sequence is 16 residues long. Germline CDR1 SGHTS, CDR2 YDEGEE. The CDR3 loop reads CASSPAGNIRNQPQHF. CDR3 coding DNA: TGTGCCAGCAGCCCGGCCGGGAACATACGGAATCAGCCCCAGCATTTT.

CDR3 sequence reads: CASSVRRRNEQFF. In nucleotides, the CDR3 is TGTGCCAGCAGTGTCCGGCGGCGGAATGAGCAGTTCTTC. V and J are TRBV27 and TRBJ2-1, with no clear D. The CDR3 loop spans 13 amino acids. The germline V gene has CDR1 MNHEY and CDR2 SMNVEV (reference sequence). V gave up 5 bases and J gave up 7 bases, with 12 bases separating them.

This clone occurred once. The chain combines TRBV4-3 with TRBJ2-2; D is possibly TRBD2 (5 bases). CDR3 size: 14 residues. The V end was cut by 3 bases, the J end by 4 bases, with 9 bases between. Germline V gives CDR1 LGHNA, CDR2 YSLEER. The CDR3 nucleotides are TGCGCCAGCAGCCATCGGGGTCGCACCGGGGAGCTGTTTTTT. Translating it yields CASSHRGRTGELFF.

V usage is TRBV11-3 and J usage is TRBJ2-1, with 7 bases aligning to TRBD2. This CDR3 comprises 15 residues. Per germline, CDR1 SGHNT and CDR2 YENEEA. V trimming: 5 bases; J trimming: 6 bases; junction bases outside the gene matches: 10. The CDR3 region has the DNA TGTGCCAGCAGCACCAGACTAGCAGGTGGCAATGAGCAGTTCTTC. This encodes CASSTRLAGGNEQFF.

V and J are TRBV2 and TRBJ2-5; either TRBD1 or TRBD2 may supply D (6 bases each). The germline V and J ends were trimmed by 7 bases and 4 bases, with 13 bases remaining between them. CDR1 and CDR2 from the germline V gene are SNHLY and FYNNEI. This CDR3 has 13 residues. CDR3: CASKGGVGETQYF. In DNA form, the CDR3 reads TGTGCCAGCAAGGGGGGCGTGGGAGAGACCCAGTACTTC.

The genes are TRBV5-1 and TRBJ2-2, with D maybe TRBD2 (5 bases). The CDR3 is 13 residues long. V dropped 2 bases and J dropped 6 bases, with 8 bases sitting between them. Germline values: CDR1 SGHRS, CDR2 YFSETQ. CDR3 DNA: TGCGCCAGCAGCTTCGGGAAGCCCGGGGAGCTGTTTTTT. Its translation: CASSFGKPGELFF.

The chain carries TRBV10-1 and TRBJ2-3; 12 nucleotides match TRBD2. The CDR3 runs 19 residues. V shed 4 bases and J 3 bases; nucleotides not matched to a gene: 14. Germline CDR1 and CDR2: WNHNN and SYGVQD (reference sequence). The CDR3 here is CASSGTSGRSGKRTDTQYF. The CDR3 DNA is TGCGCCAGCAGTGGTACTAGCGGGAGGTCTGGGAAAAGAACAGATACGCAGTATTTT.

J is TRBJ2-2 and V is TRBV5-1, with 9 bases matching TRBD2. This CDR3 is built from 17 residues. The germline CDR1 and CDR2 sequences are SGHRS and YFSETQ. The V and J ends lost 3 bases and 5 bases, in that order; junction bases with no gene match: 11. DNA for the CDR3: TGCGCCAGCAGCTCAATGAATCCGGGACTAGCAACCGGGGAGCTGTTTTTT. It translates to CASSSMNPGLATGELFF.

This sequence joins TRBV6-5 and TRBJ1-1, with D hard to call. Germline V CDR1 and CDR2: MNHEY, SVGAGI. The CDR3 is 14 amino acids. The V and J ends lost 0 bases and 7 bases respectively, with 12 bases between them. This CDR3 is CASSYSIVRDEAFF. CDR3 nucleotides: TGTGCCAGCAGTTACTCGATAGTCCGGGATGAAGCTTTCTTT.

The V and J genes are TRBV6-6 and TRBJ1-5; the match to TRBD1 covers 11 bases. Trimming at V came to 4 bases and at J to 4 bases, leaving 3 bases not matched to a gene. Per the germline V gene, CDR1 is MNHNY and CDR2 is SVGAGI (reference sequence). This CDR3 comprises 15 residues. The CDR3 loop reads CASSSDRGLNQPQHF. The DNA of the CDR3 is TGTGCCAGCAGTTCGGACAGGGGGCTGAATCAGCCCCAGCATTTT.

This chain's CDR3 is CASGLVDGGTEAFF. For the CDR3, the DNA is TGTGCTAGTGGTTTGGTAGACGGGGGCACTGAAGCTTTCTTT. This chain joins TRBV12-5 and TRBJ1-1; possible D gene TRBD1, 5 bases. Germline CDR1 reads LGHNT; CDR2 reads FRNRAP. The CDR3 is made up of 14 amino acids. V was clipped by 0 bases and J by 4 bases, with 9 bases between them.

With respect to this clone: Other nucleotide sequences in the sample specify the same CDR3. CDR3 region: CSVEEGTDTQYF. The CDR3 DNA follows: TGCAGCGTTGAGGAGGGCACAGATACGCAGTATTTT. The J gene is TRBJ2-3, the V gene TRBV29-1, with D possibly TRBD2 on 5 matching bases. The CDR3 has 12 residues. The germline V gene has CDR1 SQVTM and CDR2 ANQGSEA. Trimming pared 3 bases from V and 1 base from J, leaving 5 bases between.

V is TRBV27 and J is TRBJ1-4; a weak D match, TRBD1 (5 bases). The CDR3 has 15 residues. V was pared by 1 base and J by 9 bases, with 15 bases between. CDR1 MNHEY and CDR2 SMNVEV come from the germline V gene (reference sequence). CDR3 sequence reads: CASSLWWQGYQKLFF. The CDR3 nucleotides read TGTGCCAGCAGTTTATGGTGGCAGGGCTATCAAAAACTGTTTTTT.

This clone has only one observation. V usage is TRBV6-5 and J usage is TRBJ2-7, with unresolved D. The V and J ends lost 6 bases and 0 bases respectively, with 15 bases between them. The germline V gene has CDR1 MNHEY and CDR2 SVGAGI. The CDR3 is 15 amino acids. The CDR3 sequence: CASSPLGLSSYEQYF. The CDR3 nucleotides are TGTGCCAGCAGCCCCCTAGGGCTAAGCTCCTACGAGCAGTACTTC.

This clone appeared once. V gene TRBV5-8 combines with J gene TRBJ2-1, with D possibly TRBD2 on 6 matching bases. Germline V gene data show CDR1 as SGHTS and CDR2 as YDEGEE. CDR3 length: 15 residues. Trimming took 3 bases from V and 4 from J, leaving 14 bases between them. CDR3 sequence (DNA): TGTGCCAGCAGCTACGGGACTTCCCCTTACAATGAGCAGTTCTTC. This sequence encodes CASSYGTSPYNEQFF.

This chain links TRBV28 with TRBJ2-3, with 8 bases identical to TRBD2. Trimming cost V 8 bases and J 0 bases; bases outside gene matches: 7. This CDR3 has 15 amino acids. Per germline, CDR1 MDHEN and CDR2 SYDVKM. This CDR3 reads CASQASGPSTDTQYF. The CDR3 DNA sequence: TGTGCCAGCCAGGCTAGCGGGCCTAGCACAGATACGCAGTATTTT.

The rearrangement uses TRBV6-6 and TRBJ2-7; 7 bases match TRBD1. The CDR3 extends over 13 amino acids. V was pared by 8 bases and J by 3 bases, with 7 bases of the junction left unmatched. Germline V gives CDR1 MNHNY, CDR2 SVGAGI (reference sequence). The CDR3 nucleotides are TGTGCCAGCCACCCCGGGACAGACTACGAGCAGTACTTC. Amino acids: CASHPGTDYEQYF.